These T cell receptor beta chains were read from a single sample in a study of blood T cells in healthy people across ages. TCRdb ran MiXCR on the 5' RACE reads and lists one entry per CDR3 protein. The repertoire holds 800,000 to 1,300,000 distinct CDR3 sequences, with under 30% as singletons. These data also featured in a second study, about T cells of mothers and their children.

Sequenced sample: blood. The receptors originated from a girl aged 2-15 years in good health. Both conserved end residues are part of each CDR3. The D gene is left open where the match is weak. Expanded clones get a size class; other rows say once, few or many, or leave the size out.

d_gene,j_gene,abundance,v_gene,CDR3aa,CDR3nt
.,TRBJ2-3,few,TRBV7-2,CASSLAKATDTQYF,TGTGCCAGCAGCTTAGCCAAGGCTACAGATACGCAGTATTTT
TRBD1,TRBJ1-4,few,TRBV12-5,CASGLVPRTGTGTGKLFF,TGTGCTAGTGGTTTGGTACCTCGGACCGGGACAGGGACAGGAAAACTGTTTTTT
.,TRBJ1-2,.,TRBV6-5,CASSYEGLHGYTF,TGTGCCAGCAGTTACGAGGGGCTTCATGGCTACACCTTC
TRBD1,TRBJ2-3,.,TRBV11-2,CASSTWTGLSADTQYF,TGTGCCAGCAGCACATGGACAGGGCTGTCGGCAGATACGCAGTATTTT
.,TRBJ2-7,.,TRBV29-1,CSVEGLEYEQYF,TGCAGCGTTGAAGGTCTAGAGTACGAGCAGTACTTC
.,TRBJ1-1,.,TRBV6-1,CASRQALRTEAFF,TGTGCCAGCAGGCAGGCGTTGCGCACTGAAGCTTTCTTT
TRBD1,TRBJ2-7,few,TRBV28,CASSTQPGTGGVYEQYF,TGTGCCAGCAGCACCCAACCAGGGACAGGGGGCGTCTACGAGCAGTACTTC
TRBD2,TRBJ2-7,.,TRBV9,CASKPGLAAYEQYF,TGTGCCAGCAAACCGGGACTAGCGGCCTACGAGCAGTACTTC
TRBD2,TRBJ2-1,few,TRBV27,CASSQVVGTSSNNEQFF,TGTGCCAGCAGTCAAGTAGTAGGGACTAGCTCAAACAATGAGCAGTTCTTC
TRBD1,TRBJ2-5,many,TRBV20-1,CSAEQGAETQYF,TGCAGCGCTGAACAGGGGGCGGAGACCCAGTACTTC
TRBD1,TRBJ1-4,few,TRBV6-5,CASWGQGKQKLFF,TGTGCCAGCTGGGGACAGGGGAAACAAAAACTGTTTTTT
TRBD2,TRBJ2-5,.,TRBV12-3/TRBV12-4,CASNSGRETQYF,TGTGCCAGCAATAGCGGGCGGGAGACCCAGTACTTC
TRBD1,TRBJ2-5,few,TRBV12-3/TRBV12-4,CASGGDREETQYF,TGTGCCAGCGGGGGGGACAGGGAGGAGACCCAGTACTTC
TRBD1,TRBJ1-4,few,TRBV12-3/TRBV12-4,CASSYIGQGLELFF,TGTGCCAGCAGTTATATTGGACAGGGTTTAGAACTGTTTTTT
.,TRBJ1-1,many,TRBV20-1,CSAEGGSSRRSTGALF,TGCAGTGCTGAAGGAGGGTCGAGTAGACGGTCCACGGGAGCTCTCTTT
.,TRBJ1-6,.,TRBV6-2/TRBV6-3,CASSKGRQRDSPLHF,TGTGCCAGCTCTAAGGGTCGGCAGAGAGATTCACCCCTCCACTTT
TRBD1,TRBJ2-5,.,TRBV7-3,CASSSYGPGTAIFQETQYF,TGCGCCAGCAGCTCCTACGGTCCCGGGACAGCGATTTTCCAAGAGACCCAGTACTTC
TRBD1,TRBJ1-4,.,TRBV7-2,CASSLVGTKTGAGEKLFF,TGTGCCAGCAGCTTAGTTGGGACGAAGACAGGGGCGGGAGAAAAACTGTTTTTT
.,TRBJ2-1,once,TRBV20-1,CSASRPESGNEQFF,TGCAGTGCTAGTAGGCCGGAGAGTGGGAATGAGCAGTTCTTC
.,TRBJ2-2,once,TRBV5-5,CASSPLPEFVGELFF,TGTGCCAGCAGCCCCCTTCCCGAGTTTGTCGGGGAGCTGTTTTTT
TRBD1,TRBJ2-3,.,TRBV6-5,CASSYGTGRQYF,TGTGCCAGCAGTTATGGGACAGGGAGACAGTATTTT
.,TRBJ2-7,.,TRBV13,CASRRIGTSIEQYF,TGTGCCAGCAGACGGATTGGTACTAGCATCGAGCAGTACTTC